Listed below are T cell receptor beta chains from one sample, sequenced in a study of T cell responses to AZD1222 COVID-19 vaccine. Assay: immunoSEQ multiplex PCR; the TCRdb copy retains only in-frame clones and omits some. The data hold about 170,000 clones, with over 80% observed a single time. The sample consisted of peripheral blood, taken 28 days after the second dose of the MenACWY control vaccine. These TCRs come from an adult who received the MenACWY meningococcal vaccine as a control. Both conserved end residues are part of each CDR3. The D gene is left open where the match is weak. Clone size is not always given. Where it is, it says once, few, many or a class for expanded clones.

D gene	V gene	J gene	clone size	CDR3 protein	CDR3 DNA
NA	TRBV9	TRBJ2-2	NA	CASSPGAGELFF	TGTGCCAGCAGCCCAGGGGCCGGGGAGCTGTTTTTT
TRBD1	TRBV9	TRBJ2-7	once	CASSVGPGRQGPYEQYF	TGTGCCAGCAGCGTAGGGCCCGGACGACAGGGACCCTACGAGCAGTACTTC
NA	TRBV18	TRBJ2-3	NA	CASSPPALGGTDTQYF	TGTGCCAGCTCACCACCGGCTCTAGGCGGCACAGATACGCAGTATTTT
NA	TRBV25-1	TRBJ2-2	NA	CASIGDNLNTGELFF	TGTGCCAGCATAGGGGACAACCTGAACACCGGGGAGCTGTTTTTT
NA	TRBV7-9	TRBJ1-4	NA	CATPWATNEKLFF	TGTGCCACCCCGTGGGCAACTAATGAAAAACTGTTTTTT
NA	TRBV18	TRBJ1-1	few	CASSPEQEGTEAFF	TGTGCCAGCTCACCCGAACAAGAGGGCACTGAAGCTTTCTTT
NA	TRBV4-3	TRBJ1-5	NA	CASSQWTADQPQHF	TGCGCCAGCAGCCAATGGACGGCGGATCAGCCCCAGCATTTT
TRBD2	TRBV7-9	TRBJ2-7	NA	CASSLGLAGGILSYEQYF	TGTGCCAGCAGCCTCGGACTAGCGGGAGGCATCCTCTCCTACGAGCAGTACTTC
NA	TRBV15	TRBJ2-3	NA	CATSRVTGGGGDTQYF	TGTGCCACCAGCAGGGTCACAGGGGGAGGGGGTGATACGCAGTATTTT
NA	TRBV19	TRBJ1-2	NA	CASTESDTLFTF	TGTGCCAGTACAGAGTCTGACACCTTATTTACCTTC
NA	TRBV6-2/TRBV6-3	TRBJ1-2	NA	CASSYAGPGYTF	TGTGCCAGCAGTTACGCCGGACCGGGCTACACCTTC
TRBD1	TRBV5-5	TRBJ1-1	once	CASSLGGSSLNTEAFF	TGTGCCAGCAGCCTAGGGGGCTCCTCCCTGAACACTGAAGCTTTCTTT
NA	TRBV27	TRBJ1-1	NA	CASTQAGVGAEAFF	TGTGCCAGTACGCAGGCGGGTGTGGGGGCTGAAGCTTTCTTT
NA	TRBV30	TRBJ2-7	few	CAWNPGVHYEQYF	TGTGCCTGGAATCCAGGGGTCCACTACGAGCAGTACTTC
NA	TRBV6-1	TRBJ1-3	NA	CASSEYRQINTIYF	TGTGCCAGCAGTGAATACCGACAGATCAACACCATATATTTT
NA	TRBV4-3	TRBJ2-2	NA	CASSQEIRNTGELFF	TGCGCCAGCAGCCAAGAGATCCGGAACACCGGGGAGCTGTTTTTT
TRBD1	TRBV7-2	TRBJ1-5	NA	CASSRFRGSDQPQHF	TGTGCCAGCAGCAGGTTCAGGGGGTCGGATCAGCCCCAGCATTTT
NA	TRBV30	TRBJ2-7	once	CAWSRRYEQYF	TGTGCCTGGAGTAGGCGCTACGAGCAGTACTTC
NA	TRBV18	TRBJ1-2	NA	CASSPGTWDYGYTF	TGTGCCAGCTCACCGGGAACATGGGACTATGGCTACACCTTC
NA	TRBV5-1	TRBJ2-7	NA	CASSPSTVIDYEQYF	TGCGCCAGCAGCCCATCGACAGTTATAGACTACGAGCAGTACTTC
NA	TRBV19	TRBJ1-1	NA	CASSILVPGWEGWTEAFF	TGTGCCAGTAGTATATTAGTTCCCGGCTGGGAAGGGTGGACTGAAGCTTTCTTT
NA	TRBV25-1	TRBJ2-2	NA	CASSGTSDGSNTGELFF	TGTGCCAGCAGCGGGACGAGCGACGGATCGAACACCGGGGAGCTGTTTTTT
TRBD1	TRBV27	TRBJ1-1	NA	CASRYRDRNTEAFF	TGTGCCAGCAGATACCGGGACAGGAACACTGAAGCTTTCTTT
TRBD1	TRBV7-2	TRBJ1-5	once	CASSFFQGAGNQPQHF	TGTGCCAGCAGCTTTTTCCAGGGGGCGGGCAATCAGCCCCAGCATTTT
NA	TRBV11-3	TRBJ1-4	NA	CASSSGGGYEKLFF	TGTGCCAGCAGCTCGGGGGGAGGGTACGAAAAACTGTTTTTT
NA	TRBV11-3	TRBJ2-1	NA	CASSLLAGTGNEQFF	TGTGCCAGCAGCTTATTAGCAGGGACGGGAAATGAGCAGTTCTTC
NA	TRBV6-5	TRBJ1-2	NA	CASSYQGLNYGYTF	TGTGCCAGCAGTTATCAGGGTCTCAACTATGGCTACACCTTC
NA	TRBV27	TRBJ2-3	NA	CASKTLRTDTQYF	TGTGCCAGCAAGACTCTTAGGACCGATACGCAGTATTTT
NA	TRBV4-3	TRBJ2-7	NA	CASSRARGYEQYF	TGCGCCAGCAGCCGGGCCAGGGGTTACGAGCAGTACTTC
NA	TRBV19	TRBJ2-4	NA	CASSGPKNIQYF	TGTGCCAGTTCGGGCCCCAAAAACATTCAGTACTTC
TRBD2	TRBV11-3	TRBJ2-1	NA	CASSWGGNEQFF	TGTGCCAGCAGCTGGGGGGGCAATGAGCAGTTCTTC
NA	TRBV6-5	TRBJ1-3	NA	CASSSDRSSGNTIYF	TGTGCCAGCAGTTCCGACAGGTCCTCTGGAAACACCATATATTTT
TRBD2	TRBV29-1	TRBJ2-3	NA	CSVGLAGKSTDTQYF	TGCAGCGTCGGGCTAGCGGGGAAGAGCACAGATACGCAGTATTTT
NA	TRBV28	TRBJ1-1	NA	CASSPPYGSGNTEAFF	TGTGCCAGCAGTCCCCCGTACGGGTCTGGGAACACTGAAGCTTTCTTT
NA	TRBV20-1	TRBJ2-7	NA	CSGGDSDEQYF	TGCAGTGGGGGGGACAGCGACGAGCAGTACTTC
TRBD1	TRBV18	TRBJ2-2	NA	CASSTPGGLGELFF	TGTGCCAGCTCAACTCCAGGGGGCTTAGGGGAGCTGTTTTTT
NA	TRBV5-4	TRBJ1-4	NA	CASSLGVGGDLLFF	TGTGCCAGCAGCTTGGGAGTAGGTGGGGACCTACTGTTTTTT